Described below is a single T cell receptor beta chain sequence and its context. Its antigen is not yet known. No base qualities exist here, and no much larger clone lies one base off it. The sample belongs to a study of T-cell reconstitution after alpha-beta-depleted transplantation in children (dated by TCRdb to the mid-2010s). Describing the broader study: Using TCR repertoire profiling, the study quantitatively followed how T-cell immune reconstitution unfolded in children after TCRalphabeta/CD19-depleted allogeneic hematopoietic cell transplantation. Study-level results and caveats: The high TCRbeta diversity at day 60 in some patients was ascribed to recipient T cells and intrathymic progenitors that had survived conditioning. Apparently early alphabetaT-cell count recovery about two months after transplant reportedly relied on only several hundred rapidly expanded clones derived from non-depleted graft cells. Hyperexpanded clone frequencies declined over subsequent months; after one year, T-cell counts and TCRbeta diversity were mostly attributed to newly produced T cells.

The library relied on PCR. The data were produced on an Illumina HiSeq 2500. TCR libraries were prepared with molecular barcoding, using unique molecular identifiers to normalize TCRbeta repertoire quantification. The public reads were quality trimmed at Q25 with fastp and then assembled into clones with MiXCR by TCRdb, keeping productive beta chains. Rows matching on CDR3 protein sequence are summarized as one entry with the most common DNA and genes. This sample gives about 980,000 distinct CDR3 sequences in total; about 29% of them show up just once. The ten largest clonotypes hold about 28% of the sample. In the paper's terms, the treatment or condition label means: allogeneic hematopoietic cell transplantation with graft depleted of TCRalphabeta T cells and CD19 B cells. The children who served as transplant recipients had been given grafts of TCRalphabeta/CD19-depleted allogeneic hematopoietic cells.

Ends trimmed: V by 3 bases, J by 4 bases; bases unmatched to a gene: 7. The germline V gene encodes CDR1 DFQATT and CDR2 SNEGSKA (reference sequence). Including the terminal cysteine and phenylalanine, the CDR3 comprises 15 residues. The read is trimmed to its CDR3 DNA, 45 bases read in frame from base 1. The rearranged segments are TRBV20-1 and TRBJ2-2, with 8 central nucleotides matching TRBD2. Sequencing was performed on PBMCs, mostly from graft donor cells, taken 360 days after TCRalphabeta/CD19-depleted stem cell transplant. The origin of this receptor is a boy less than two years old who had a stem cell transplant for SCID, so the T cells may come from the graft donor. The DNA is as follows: TGCAGTGCTAGGGATAGCGGGGTCGTCACCGGGGAGCTGTTTTTT. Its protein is CSARDSGVVTGELFF.